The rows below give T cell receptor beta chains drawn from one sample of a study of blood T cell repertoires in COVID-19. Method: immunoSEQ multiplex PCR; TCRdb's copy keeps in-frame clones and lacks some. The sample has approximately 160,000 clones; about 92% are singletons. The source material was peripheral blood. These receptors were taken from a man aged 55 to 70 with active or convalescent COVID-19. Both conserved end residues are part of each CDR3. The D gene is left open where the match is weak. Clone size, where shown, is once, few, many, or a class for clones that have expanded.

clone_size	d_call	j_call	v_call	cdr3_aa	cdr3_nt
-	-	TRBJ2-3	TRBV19	CASSINGGREDTQYF	TGTGCCAGTAGTATAAACGGGGGTCGAGAAGATACGCAGTATTTT
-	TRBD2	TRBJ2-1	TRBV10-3	CAISDTSGRANEQFF	TGTGCCATCAGTGACACTAGCGGGAGGGCCAATGAGCAGTTCTTC
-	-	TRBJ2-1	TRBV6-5	CASMALQALIF	TGTGCCAGCATGGCATTACAGGCCCTTATCTTC
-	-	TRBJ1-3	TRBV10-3	CAISELKTISGNTIYF	TGTGCCATCAGTGAGTTGAAAACAATCTCTGGAAACACCATATATTTT
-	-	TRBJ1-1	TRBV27	CASSLTLWNTEAFF	TGTGCCAGCAGTCTAACGTTGTGGAACACTGAAGCTTTCTTT
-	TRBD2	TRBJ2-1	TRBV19	CASSMGLGDYNEQFF	TGTGCCAGTAGTATGGGACTAGGAGACTACAATGAGCAGTTCTTC
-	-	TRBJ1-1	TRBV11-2	CASSLVGRAMNTEAFF	TGTGCCAGCAGCCTGGTGGGGAGGGCAATGAACACTGAAGCTTTCTTT
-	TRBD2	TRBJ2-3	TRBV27	CASSPPSAGLAGGGDTQYF	TGTGCCAGCAGTCCACCTTCTGCGGGACTAGCGGGAGGAGGGGATACGCAGTATTTT
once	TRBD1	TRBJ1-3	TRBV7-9	CASSLDRGSGNTIYF	TGTGCCAGCAGTTTAGACAGGGGCTCTGGAAACACCATATATTTT
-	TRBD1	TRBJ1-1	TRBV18	CASSLMQTPGQGLHEAFF	TGTGCCAGCTCACTAATGCAAACTCCGGGACAGGGACTACATGAAGCTTTCTTT
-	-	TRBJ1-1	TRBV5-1	CASSLRENTEAFF	TGCGCCAGCAGCTTAAGAGAGAACACTGAAGCTTTCTTT
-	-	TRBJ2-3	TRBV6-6	CASSSSSGETDTQYF	TGTGCCAGCAGTTCCTCGTCGGGGGAGACAGATACGCAGTATTTT
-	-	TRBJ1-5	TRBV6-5	CASRHMDQPQHF	TGTGCCAGCAGGCACATGGATCAGCCCCAGCATTTT